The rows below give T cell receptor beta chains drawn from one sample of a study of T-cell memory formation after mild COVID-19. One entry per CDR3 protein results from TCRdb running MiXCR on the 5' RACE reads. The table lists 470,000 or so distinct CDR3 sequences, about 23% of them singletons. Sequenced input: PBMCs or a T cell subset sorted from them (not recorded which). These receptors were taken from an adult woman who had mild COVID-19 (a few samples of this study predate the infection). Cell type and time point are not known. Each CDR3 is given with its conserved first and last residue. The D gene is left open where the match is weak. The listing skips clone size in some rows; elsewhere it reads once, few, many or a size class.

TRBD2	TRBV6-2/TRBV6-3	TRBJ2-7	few	TGTGCCAGCAGTGACAGTACAGCGGGAAATTACGAGCAGTACTTC	CASSDSTAGNYEQYF
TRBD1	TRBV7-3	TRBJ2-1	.	TGTGCCAGCAGCCATGGACAGGGGGGGAATGAGCAGTTCTTC	CASSHGQGGNEQFF
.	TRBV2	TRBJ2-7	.	TGTGCCAGCCGCATCTACGAGCAGTACTTC	CASRIYEQYF
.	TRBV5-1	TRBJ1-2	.	TGCGCCAGCAGCTTGTCAGGGGAGGATGGCTACACCTTC	CASSLSGEDGYTF
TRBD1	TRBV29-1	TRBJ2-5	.	TGCAGCGTTGAGTTACAGGGGGAGACCCAGTACTTC	CSVELQGETQYF
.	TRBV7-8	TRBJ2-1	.	TGTGCCAGCACCACCCAGGGCAAGAGTGAGCAGTTCTTC	CASTTQGKSEQFF
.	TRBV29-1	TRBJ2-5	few	TGCAGCGTTAGACGGGGCTCCCAAGAGACCCAGTACTTC	CSVRRGSQETQYF
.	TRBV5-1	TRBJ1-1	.	TGCGCCAGCAGCTTGGTAGACTCCTTGGGAACTGAAGCTTTCTTT	CASSLVDSLGTEAFF
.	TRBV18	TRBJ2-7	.	TGTGCCAGCTCACCACCTAGCACAGACGAGCAGTACTTC	CASSPPSTDEQYF
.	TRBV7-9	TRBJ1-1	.	TGTGCCAGCAGCTTAGCCGGGGCGAAGGACACTGAAGCTTTCTTT	CASSLAGAKDTEAFF
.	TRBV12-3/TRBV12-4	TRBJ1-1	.	TGTGCCAGCAGGAGCGGGACACCTCTCGAAGCTTTCTTT	CASRSGTPLEAFF
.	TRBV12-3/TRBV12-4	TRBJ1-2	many	TGTGCCAGCAGTTTGGGGAGCGATGGCTACACCTTC	CASSLGSDGYTF
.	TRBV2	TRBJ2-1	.	TGTGCCAGCAGGATACCCGGGACTTCTGAGCAGTTCTTC	CASRIPGTSEQFF
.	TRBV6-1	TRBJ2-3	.	TGTGCCAGCAGTGAAGCGCTAGGGGTGGCGGGCACAGATACGCAGTATTTT	CASSEALGVAGTDTQYF
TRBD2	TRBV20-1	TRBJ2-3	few	TGCAGTGCCCGGACTAGCGGGGGGGCCGATACGCAGTATTTT	CSARTSGGADTQYF
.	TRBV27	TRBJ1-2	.	TGTGCCAGCAGTTTATCGGGTTGGCCTAACTATGGCTACACCTTC	CASSLSGWPNYGYTF
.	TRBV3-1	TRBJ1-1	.	TGTGCCAGCAGCCAAGGACACGCGGACGGCTCGCCCGCTTTCTTT	CASSQGHADGSPAFF
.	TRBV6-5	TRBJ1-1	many	TGTGCCAGCAGTAATGGGGCTGAGGGGCCTGAAGCTTTCTTT	CASSNGAEGPEAFF
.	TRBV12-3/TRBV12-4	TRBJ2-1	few	TGTGCCAGCAGTTTAGACACGAAGGCAGGGGAGCAGTTCTTC	CASSLDTKAGEQFF
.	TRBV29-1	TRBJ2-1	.	TGCAGCGTCGTCAGACTAGGGCCCTACAATGAGCAGTTCTTC	CSVVRLGPYNEQFF
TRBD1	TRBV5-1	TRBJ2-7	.	TGCGCCAGCAGCATGGGACAGGGTAATCGCGAGCAGTACTTC	CASSMGQGNREQYF
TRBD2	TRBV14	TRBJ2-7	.	TGTGCCAGCAGCCAAGCCCGCGGGGGGTCCTACGAGCAGTACTTC	CASSQARGGSYEQYF
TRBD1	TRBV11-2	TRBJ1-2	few	TGTGCCAGCAGCACCAGGACAGGGGTAGTGAACTATGGCTACACCTTC	CASSTRTGVVNYGYTF
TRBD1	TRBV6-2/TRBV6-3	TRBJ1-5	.	TGTGCCAGCAGGTATACAGGGGTAGTGAGTCAGCCCCAGCATTTT	CASRYTGVVSQPQHF
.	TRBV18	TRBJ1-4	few	TGTGCCAGCTCACCGGGGCAGCAGACTTATAATGAAAAACTGTTTTTT	CASSPGQQTYNEKLFF
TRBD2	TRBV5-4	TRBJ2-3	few	TGTGCCAGCAGCCAAGGGACTAGCGGGAGACGGGATACGCAGTATTTT	CASSQGTSGRRDTQYF
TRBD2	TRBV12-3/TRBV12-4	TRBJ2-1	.	TGTGCCAGCAGTTTACCTAGCGGGAGGGGCTCCTACAATGAGCAGTTCTTC	CASSLPSGRGSYNEQFF
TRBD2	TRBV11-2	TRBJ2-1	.	TGTGCCAGCAGCTCGGGACTAGCGGGAGAATTCTACAATGAGCAGTTCTTC	CASSSGLAGEFYNEQFF
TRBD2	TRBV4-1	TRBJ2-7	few	TGCGCCAGCAGCCAGGGATCTAGCGGGGGGAGGTACGAGCAGTACTTC	CASSQGSSGGRYEQYF
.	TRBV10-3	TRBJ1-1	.	TGTGCCATCAGTGACAGCATGAACACTGAAGCTTTCTTT	CAISDSMNTEAFF
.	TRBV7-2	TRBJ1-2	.	TGTGCCAGCAGCCCTGGTGGGGGCACCCTTGGTAACTATGGCTACACCTTC	CASSPGGGTLGNYGYTF
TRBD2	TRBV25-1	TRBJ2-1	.	TGTGCCACCTCTCTTCTAGCGGCCCGCGGGAATGAGCAGTTCTTC	CATSLLAARGNEQFF
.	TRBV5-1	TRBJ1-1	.	TGCGCCAGCAGCTTGGCCTCACGCCTTGAAGCTTTCTTT	CASSLASRLEAFF
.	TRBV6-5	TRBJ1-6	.	TGTGCCAGCAGTTACCACAATTCACCCCTCCACTTT	CASSYHNSPLHF
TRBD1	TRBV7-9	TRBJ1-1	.	TGTGCCAGCAGACCCTCAGGGACAGAACATATGAACACTGAAGCTTTCTTT	CASRPSGTEHMNTEAFF
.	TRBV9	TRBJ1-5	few	TGTGCCAGCAGCGTATCGGGGGACCAGCCCCAGCATTTT	CASSVSGDQPQHF
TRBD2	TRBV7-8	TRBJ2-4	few	TGTGCCAGCAGCCAACTAGCGGATAGGAACATTCAGTACTTC	CASSQLADRNIQYF
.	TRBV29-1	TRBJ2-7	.	TGCAGCGTTGGGGAAAACGGGTTGACCCACGAGCAGTACTTC	CSVGENGLTHEQYF
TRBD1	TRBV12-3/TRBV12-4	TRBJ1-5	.	TGTGCCAGCAGTCAGGGGGCCCGCAATCAGCCCCAGCATTTT	CASSQGARNQPQHF
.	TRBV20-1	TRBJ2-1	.	TGCAGTGCTAGAGATTTTACAGGGAGCTCCTACAATGAGCAGTTCTTC	CSARDFTGSSYNEQFF
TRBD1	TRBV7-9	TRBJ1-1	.	TGTGCCAGCAGCTTAAAGGTCCTACAGGGGACCCTTTCCTCTGAAGCTTTCTTT	CASSLKVLQGTLSSEAFF
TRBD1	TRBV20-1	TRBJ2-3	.	TGCAGTGCTAGTCCTACAGGGGACCTCACAGATACGCAGTATTTT	CSASPTGDLTDTQYF
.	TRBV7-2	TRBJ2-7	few	TGTGCCAGCAGCCCAAGGTCCGGGAGCTTCTACGAGCAGTACTTC	CASSPRSGSFYEQYF
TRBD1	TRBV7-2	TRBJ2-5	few	TGTGCCAGCAGCTTACCGGGACAGGGAGGGGAGACCCAGTACTTC	CASSLPGQGGETQYF
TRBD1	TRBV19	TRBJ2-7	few	TGTGCCAGTAGTACACCTCCCGGGACAGGCCTAAACGAGCAGTACTTC	CASSTPPGTGLNEQYF
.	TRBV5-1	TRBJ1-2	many	TGCGCCAGCAGCCTGGGGAACTATGGCTACACCTTC	CASSLGNYGYTF
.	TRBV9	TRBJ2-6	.	TGTGCCAGCAGCTTCTCCCGACCGGGACCTACGGTTTCCGAGCTCTGGGGGGCCAACGTCCTGACTTTC	CASSFSRPGPTVSELWGANVLTF
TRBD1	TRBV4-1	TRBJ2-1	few	TGCGCCAGCAGCCAAGATCGGCAGGGGGCGGATGAGCAGTTCTTC	CASSQDRQGADEQFF
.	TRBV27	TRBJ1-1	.	TGTGCCAGCAGTACAAAGGAAAAAGCTTTCTTT	CASSTKEKAFF